This T cell receptor (beta chain) was sequenced in a study of read filtering for tumor transcriptome and immune sequencing. The library was built from 400 ng RNA with molecular barcoded adaptors for alpha/delta and beta/gamma chains. MiXCR, run by TCRdb on the reads, gives a single entry per CDR3 protein. The sample carries 39,000 or so distinct CDR3 sequences, around 15% recorded once. The sample holds many counts of this clonotype. The germline V gene has CDR1 MNHNS and CDR2 SASEGT. The germline V and J ends were trimmed by 4 bases and 4 bases, with 13 bases remaining between them. The CDR3 totals 14 residues.

V is TRBV6-1 and J is TRBJ1-1; TRBD1 is a possible D gene (5 bases). The origin of this receptor is a donor aged 40 or older with multiple myeloma. The sequencing input was a population of CD138-negative cells sorted from bone marrow. The CDR3 sequence is CASSGRGGGTEAFF. CDR3 bases: TGTGCCAGCAGTGGCCGAGGCGGGGGCACTGAAGCTTTCTTT.